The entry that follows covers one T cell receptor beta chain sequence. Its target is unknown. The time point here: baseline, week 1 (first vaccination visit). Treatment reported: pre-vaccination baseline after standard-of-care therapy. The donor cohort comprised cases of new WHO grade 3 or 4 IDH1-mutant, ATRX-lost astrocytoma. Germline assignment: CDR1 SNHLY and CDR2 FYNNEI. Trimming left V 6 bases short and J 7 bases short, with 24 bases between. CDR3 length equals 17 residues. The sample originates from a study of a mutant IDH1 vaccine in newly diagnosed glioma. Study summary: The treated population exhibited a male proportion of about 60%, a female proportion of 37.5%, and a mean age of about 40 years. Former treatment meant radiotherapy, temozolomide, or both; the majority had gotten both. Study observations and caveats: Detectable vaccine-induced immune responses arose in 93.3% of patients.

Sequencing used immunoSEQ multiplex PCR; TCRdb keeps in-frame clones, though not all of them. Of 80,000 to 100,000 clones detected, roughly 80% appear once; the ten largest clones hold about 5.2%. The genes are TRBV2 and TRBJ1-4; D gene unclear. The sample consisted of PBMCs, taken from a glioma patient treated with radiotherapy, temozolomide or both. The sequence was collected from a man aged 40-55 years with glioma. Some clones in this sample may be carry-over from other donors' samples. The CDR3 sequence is CASRWTGEAALGEKLFF. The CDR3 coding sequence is TGTGCCAGCAGGTGGACCGGCGAGGCGGCCCTAGGTGAAAAACTGTTTTTT.